This section outlines one T cell receptor (beta chain) sequence together with its context. The protocol was immunoSEQ multiplex PCR, while the TCRdb copy is restricted to in-frame clones and leaves out a portion. Here the sample spans some 700,000 clones, 85% to 90% being singletons. These data come from a study of shared T cell receptors in the human thymus. This sample was also put to use in a study of human thymus T cells. As reported in that work: Infants, healthy and Finnish, who were having corrective surgery for congenital heart defects served as donors. What appeared biased in thymic and blood repertoires was the usage of V and J genes. A high degree of thymic repertoire overlap among unrelated individuals was reported in related research.

The TCR was taken from a boy under three years old with a congenital heart defect. Sequenced: thymocytes.

CDR3 nucleotides: TGTGCCAGCAGCCAAGTATTGGGACGGAGGGGCTCCTACAATGAGCAGTTCTTC. Translated: CASSQVLGRRGSYNEQFF. The chain employs TRBV14 and TRBJ2-1; TRBD2 is a possible D gene (6 bases). Trimming pared 1 base from V and 0 bases from J, leaving 16 bases between. CDR3 length: 18 residues. Germline CDR1 SGHDN, CDR2 FVKESK.